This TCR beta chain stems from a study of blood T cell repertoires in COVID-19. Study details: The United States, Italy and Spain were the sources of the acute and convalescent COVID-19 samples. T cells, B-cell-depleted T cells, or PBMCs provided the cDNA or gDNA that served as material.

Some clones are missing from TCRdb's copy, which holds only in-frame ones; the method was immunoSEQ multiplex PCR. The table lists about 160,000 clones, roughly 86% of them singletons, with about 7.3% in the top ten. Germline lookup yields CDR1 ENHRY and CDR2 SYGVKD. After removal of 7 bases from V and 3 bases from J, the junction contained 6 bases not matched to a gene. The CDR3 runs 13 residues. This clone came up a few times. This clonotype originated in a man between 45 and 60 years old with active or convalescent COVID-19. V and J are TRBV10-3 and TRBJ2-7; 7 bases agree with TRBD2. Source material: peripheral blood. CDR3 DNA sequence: TGTGCCATCACTTGGGGGGACTACTACGAGCAGTACTTC. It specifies CAITWGDYYEQYF.